The 31 T cell receptor beta chains below come from one sample, sequenced in a study of T-cell memory formation after mild COVID-19. MiXCR, run by TCRdb on the 5' RACE reads, gives a single entry per CDR3 protein. The data show over 250,000 distinct CDR3 sequences, approximately 15% seen once. Specimen: PBMCs or a T cell subset sorted from them (not recorded which). These receptor sequences come from a man aged 18 to 29 who had mild COVID-19 (a few samples of this study predate the infection). Cell type and time point are not known.

This sequence joins TRBV24-1 and TRBJ2-3; tentatively, D is TRBD1 (5 bases). Per germline, CDR1 KGHDR and CDR2 SFDVKD. The CDR3 is made up of 14 amino acids. V was trimmed by 3 bases and J by 3 bases, leaving 9 bases between them. This CDR3 reads CATSDPRQTDTQYF. In DNA form, the CDR3 reads TGTGCCACCAGTGATCCGCGACAGACAGATACGCAGTATTTT.

This chain links TRBV4-3 with TRBJ2-1; D not certain. The CDR3 is made up of 14 amino acids. Between the trimmed V and J ends, which lost 5 bases and 8 bases, there was a span of 16 bases. CDR1 and CDR2 (germline): LGHNA, YSLEER. The CDR3 nucleotides are TGCGCCAGCAGCACCCGGGCCCGGGTCGATGAGCAGTTCTTC. It encodes CASSTRARVDEQFF.

This clonotype was seen more than once but under ten times. The rearrangement uses TRBV7-2 and TRBJ2-5, with no clear D. This CDR3 contains 15 residues. Germline V gives CDR1 SGHTA, CDR2 FQGNSA. Between the trimmed V and J ends, which lost 4 bases and 5 bases, there was a span of 17 bases. The CDR3: CASSSDPSRWETQYF. CDR3 nucleotides: TGTGCCAGCAGCTCCGACCCATCCAGATGGGAGACCCAGTACTTC.

This clonotype has ten or more counts. This chain uses TRBV7-2 with TRBJ1-2, with 7 bases identical to TRBD1. Germline loops: CDR1 SGHTA, CDR2 FQGNSA. There are 14 residues in the CDR3. The ends lost 5 bases at V and 4 bases at J; junction bases unmatched: 7. The DNA for the CDR3 is TGTGCCAGCAGCCTAACCGGGACAGCCTATGGCTACACCTTC. This sequence encodes CASSLTGTAYGYTF.

This rearrangement joins TRBV29-1 to TRBJ1-2; unclear D gene. V dropped 6 bases and J dropped 4 bases, with 9 bases sitting between them. The CDR3 totals 11 residues. Germline V lookup: CDR1 SQVTM, CDR2 ANQGSEA. CDR3 in amino acids: CSVQSRYGYTF. The CDR3 DNA sequence: TGCAGCGTGCAAAGCCGCTATGGCTACACCTTC.

This clonotype has only a few counts. This sequence joins TRBV6-1 and TRBJ2-7, with D perhaps TRBD1 (6 bases). The CDR3 covers 14 residues. Between the trimmed V and J ends, which lost 5 bases and 3 bases, there was a span of 14 bases. Germline V lookup: CDR1 MNHNS, CDR2 SASEGT. The CDR3 region is CASSYRDTIYEQYV. Written as DNA, the CDR3 is TGTGCCAGCAGTTACCGGGACACGATCTACGAGCAGTACGTC.

This chain links TRBV5-1 with TRBJ2-1; possibly TRBD2 for D (6 bases). CDR1 SGHRS and CDR2 YFSETQ come from the germline V gene. The CDR3 sequence is 14 residues long. Deletions cut 0 bases from V and 4 bases from J, with 8 bases between. The CDR3 loop is CASSLGDFYNEQFF. In nucleotides, the CDR3 is TGCGCCAGCAGCTTGGGGGACTTTTACAATGAGCAGTTCTTC.

The V and J genes are TRBV7-8 and TRBJ1-1; no reliable D call. Trimming cost V 3 bases and J 0 bases, with 11 bases left between them. The V gene's germline CDR1 is SGHVS and CDR2 FQNEAQ. The CDR3 spans 15 residues. The CDR3 sequence: CASSFVFGMNTEAFF. CDR3 DNA: TGTGCCAGCAGCTTCGTGTTCGGCATGAACACTGAAGCTTTCTTT.

In its sample, this clonotype was seen a few times. The chain uses TRBV6-5 and TRBJ1-1; TRBD1 might be the D (5 bases). V lost 4 bases to trimming and J lost 8 bases, with 8 bases between them. Germline V gene sequence: CDR1 MNHEY, CDR2 SVGAGI. The CDR3 length is 11 residues. The CDR3 DNA sequence: TGTGCCAGCAGTTCGGGGGGGGAAGCTTTCTTT. This translates into CASSSGGEAFF.

The rearrangement links TRBV7-2 to TRBJ2-3; a possible D gene is TRBD2 (5 bases). This CDR3 spans 15 amino acids. Between the trimmed V and J ends, which lost 4 bases and 0 bases, there was a span of 11 bases. The V gene's germline CDR1 is SGHTA and CDR2 FQGNSA. CDR3 coding DNA: TGTGCCAGCAGCTCCCCCCCGGGGAGCACAGATACGCAGTATTTT. Protein: CASSSPPGSTDTQYF.

This clonotype was counted only a few times. The chain carries TRBV5-1 and TRBJ2-5; D is undetermined. CDR1 and CDR2 from the germline V gene are SGHRS and YFSETQ. Trimming cost V 1 base and J 0 bases, with 10 bases left between them. The CDR3 sequence is 15 residues long. CDR3 sequence reads: CASSLNQANQETQYF. CDR3 sequence (DNA): TGCGCCAGCAGCTTGAATCAGGCAAACCAAGAGACCCAGTACTTC.

At least ten counts were recorded for this clonotype. V and J are TRBV5-1 and TRBJ2-3; 7 bases match TRBD2. The CDR3 loop spans 16 amino acids. In germline, CDR1 is SGHRS, CDR2 YFSETQ. V lost 0 bases, J lost 3 bases, and 7 bases stayed unmatched. The CDR3 spells CASSLEQRGGTDTQYF. The CDR3 DNA is TGCGCCAGCAGCTTGGAACAGCGGGGTGGGACAGATACGCAGTATTTT.

This clonotype has at least ten counts. The V call is TRBV10-3, the J call TRBJ2-5; D remains unclear. This CDR3 has 13 residues. CDR1 and CDR2 from the germline V gene are ENHRY and SYGVKD. Trimming left V 2 bases short and J 3 bases short, with 7 bases between. CDR3 DNA: TGTGCCATCAGTGAGCGGGCTGAAGAGACCCAGTACTTC. The encoded protein is CAISERAEETQYF.

This clonotype was detected many times. This rearrangement joins TRBV28 to TRBJ2-5; TRBD2 matches at 8 bases. CDR1 MDHEN and CDR2 SYDVKM come from the germline V gene. V lost 8 bases, J lost 6 bases, and 8 bases stayed unmatched. The CDR3 is 13 amino acids. CDR3 sequence (DNA): TGTGCCAGCCACTCGGGGGGGCGGAAGACCCAGTACTTC. It is translated as CASHSGGRKTQYF.

Regarding this clonotype: At one of its ends the junction is not consistent with the germline gene, which may arise from a read error. This rearrangement joins TRBV20-1 to TRBJ1-4, with D possibly matching TRBD1 (5 bases). This CDR3 region has 11 residues. Germline CDR1 reads DFQATT; CDR2 reads SNEGSKA (reference sequence). CDR3 nucleotides: TGCAGTGCTGGGGGAGTGGGCAAACTGTATTTT. Translated, it gives CSAGGVGKLYF.

About this clonotype: Germline and junction disagree at one end, which may indicate a read error. The chain is built from TRBV6-1 and TRBJ2-3; TRBD1 agrees at 12 bases. The CDR3 contains 17 residues. Germline V gene sequence: CDR1 MNHNS, CDR2 SASEGT. The CDR3 nucleotides read TGTGACAGCAGTGACGCAATACGGGACAGGGGGCGAGATACGAAGTATTTT. This sequence encodes CDSSDAIRDRGRDTKYF.

This clonotype showed up just a few times. The rearrangement links TRBV5-6 to TRBJ1-1; 8 bases align to TRBD1. V was clipped by 3 bases and J by 1 base; unmatched bases: 11. Germline V gives CDR1 SGHDT, CDR2 YYEEEE. There are 17 residues in the CDR3. The CDR3 here is CASSSVKQGEKNTEAFF. CDR3 nucleotides: TGTGCCAGCAGCTCAGTTAAACAGGGGGAAAAGAACACTGAAGCTTTCTTT.

This clonotype was seen a few times. The chain has TRBV7-9 and TRBJ2-3; D is unresolved. V lost 7 bases and J lost 2, with 4 bases in between. CDR3 length equals 11 residues. The germline gives CDR1 SEHNR, CDR2 FQNEAQ (reference sequence). CDR3 sequence reads: CASTLTDTQYF. The CDR3 nucleotides are TGTGCCAGCACCCTCACAGATACGCAGTATTTT.

Many counts were recorded for this clonotype. This chain connects TRBV7-2 to TRBJ2-7, with D perhaps given as TRBD1 or TRBD2 (5 bases each). Germline V lookup: CDR1 SGHTA, CDR2 FQGNSA. CDR3 length equals 16 residues. V lost 2 bases to trimming and J lost 0 bases, with 14 bases between them. CDR3 coding DNA: TGTGCCAGCAGCTTATCTCGCCGGGGCAGCTCCTACGAGCAGTACTTC. It yields the protein CASSLSRRGSSYEQYF. The full variable domain, its missing parts supplied by reference TRBV7-2 and TRBJ2-7, is GAGVSQSPSNKVTEKGKDVELRCDPISGHTALYWYRQSLGQGLEFLIYFQGNSAPDKSGLPSDRFSAERTGGSVSTLTIQRTQQEDSAVYLCASSLSRRGSSYEQYFGPGTRLTVT.

This clonotype has a handful of counts. The chain recombines TRBV25-1 with TRBJ1-1; D remains unclear. Germline V gene lookup returns CDR1 MGHDK and CDR2 SYGVNS. This CDR3 contains 13 residues. Trimming removed 6 bases from V and 5 bases from J, with 13 bases in between. The CDR3 protein is CASRGGVWTEAFF. Written as DNA, the CDR3 is TGTGCCAGCAGAGGCGGGGTGTGGACTGAAGCTTTCTTT.

The rearrangement joins TRBV19 to TRBJ2-1; 11 bases line up with TRBD2. The trim removed 6 bases at V and 12 bases at J, leaving 7 bases unmatched. Germline CDR1 LNHDA, CDR2 SQIVND (reference sequence). CDR3 length: 13 amino acids. The CDR3, as DNA: TGTGCCAGTAGATCGACTAGCGGGGCGGGGCAGTTCTTC. Translated: CASRSTSGAGQFF. The whole variable domain, filled in from reference TRBV19 and TRBJ2-1, reads DGGITQSPKYLFRKEGQNVTLSCEQNLNHDAMYWYRQDPGQGLRLIYYSQIVNDFQKGDIAEGYSVSREKKESFPLTVTSAQKNPTAFYLCASRSTSGAGQFFGPGTRLTVL.

There are many counts of this clonotype. This chain uses TRBV2 with TRBJ2-4; D is ambiguous. The length of the CDR3 is 12 residues. Trimming left V 10 bases short and J 12 bases short, with 19 bases between. Per the germline V gene, CDR1 is SNHLY and CDR2 is FYNNEI. As DNA, the CDR3 is TGTGCCATCGCTCTTACGGAGACAACTCAGTACTTC. Translating gives CAIALTETTQYF.

The rearrangement links TRBV20-1 to TRBJ2-5; 7 nucleotides line up with TRBD2. CDR1 DFQATT and CDR2 SNEGSKA come from the germline V gene (reference sequence). The CDR3 is 15 amino acids. Trimming took 1 base from V and 3 from J; bases not matched to a gene: 8. CDR3: CSARGASGLEETQYF. The CDR3 nucleotides read TGCAGTGCTAGAGGGGCTAGCGGACTCGAAGAGACCCAGTACTTC.

The CDR3 sequence is CASSDRVDQPQHF. CDR3 bases: TGTGCCAGTAGTGACAGGGTCGATCAGCCCCAGCATTTT. This chain joins TRBV19 and TRBJ1-5; the match to TRBD1 covers 7 bases. With 5 bases clipped from V and 5 bases from J, the junction kept 3 bases outside the gene matches. This CDR3 is 13 amino acids long. Germline V CDR1 and CDR2: LNHDA, SQIVND (reference sequence).

The V and J genes are TRBV2 and TRBJ1-1; the match to TRBD1 covers 11 bases. The CDR3 totals 17 residues. Per germline, CDR1 SNHLY and CDR2 FYNNEI. V dropped 6 bases and J dropped 0; count of bases not matched to a gene: 9. The CDR3 is CASRKFRDRGLNTEAFF. CDR3 DNA: TGTGCCAGCAGAAAATTCCGGGACAGGGGGTTGAACACTGAAGCTTTCTTT.

This clonotype showed up just a few times. This chain uses TRBV10-1 with TRBJ2-5, with 10 bases matching TRBD2. Trimming cost V 3 bases and J 2 bases; bases outside gene matches: 6. This CDR3 has 16 amino acids. Germline CDR1 and CDR2: WNHNN and SYGVQD (reference sequence). For the CDR3, the DNA is TGCGCCAGCAGTGAAGCGGGGGGGCCCGGGCAAGAGACCCAGTACTTC. It yields the protein CASSEAGGPGQETQYF.

A few counts support this clonotype. This chain connects TRBV4-3 to TRBJ2-5, with 10 positions matching TRBD1. This CDR3 contains 16 residues. J lost 4 bases, V lost 0 bases, and 5 bases had no gene match. Germline V lookup: CDR1 LGHNA, CDR2 YSLEER. The CDR3 DNA reads TGCGCCAGCAGCCAAGATTTGACAGGGGGCGTAGAGACCCAGTACTTC. It specifies CASSQDLTGGVETQYF.

The chain links TRBV9 to TRBJ1-3; no clear D. The germline CDR1 and CDR2 sequences are SGDLS and YYNGEE. This CDR3 spans 13 amino acids. Trimming left V 3 bases short and J 0 bases short, with 4 bases between. The CDR3 sequence is CASSDSSGNTIYF. CDR3 in DNA: TGTGCCAGCAGCGACAGCTCTGGAAACACCATATATTTT. The complete variable domain, with remaining parts taken from reference TRBV9 and TRBJ1-3, reads DSGVTQTPKHLITATGQRVTLRCSPRSGDLSVYWYQQSLDQGLQFLIQYYNGEERAKGNILERFSAQQFPDLHSELNLSSLELGDSALYFCASSDSSGNTIYFGEGSWLTVV.

At least ten counts were recorded for this clonotype. The chain joins TRBV19 to TRBJ1-2, with 7 bases aligning to TRBD1. Germline V lookup: CDR1 LNHDA, CDR2 SQIVND (reference sequence). CDR3 length equals 13 residues. V lost 6 bases, J lost 4 bases, and 5 bases stayed unmatched. CDR3 sequence reads: CASRPGQSYGYTF. CDR3 sequence (DNA): TGTGCCAGTAGACCGGGACAGAGCTATGGCTACACCTTC.

This chain links TRBV28 with TRBJ1-1; D gene uncertain. The germline V gene has CDR1 MDHEN and CDR2 SYDVKM. Trimming removed 2 bases at V and 6 bases at J, with 4 bases between. This CDR3 has 11 amino acids. CDR3 loop: CASSLGPEAFF. The CDR3, as DNA: TGTGCCAGCAGTTTAGGGCCTGAAGCTTTCTTT.

This clonotype was detected only a few times. The CDR3 DNA sequence: TGCGCCAGCAGCCAAGATCGGCACAGGGGTTGGAACACTGAAGCTTTCTTT. Protein sequence: CASSQDRHRGWNTEAFF. The V and J genes are TRBV4-3 and TRBJ1-1; 7 bases fit TRBD1. V was clipped by 0 bases and J by 1 base; unmatched bases: 8. Germline CDR1 and CDR2: LGHNA and YSLEER. This CDR3 has 17 residues.